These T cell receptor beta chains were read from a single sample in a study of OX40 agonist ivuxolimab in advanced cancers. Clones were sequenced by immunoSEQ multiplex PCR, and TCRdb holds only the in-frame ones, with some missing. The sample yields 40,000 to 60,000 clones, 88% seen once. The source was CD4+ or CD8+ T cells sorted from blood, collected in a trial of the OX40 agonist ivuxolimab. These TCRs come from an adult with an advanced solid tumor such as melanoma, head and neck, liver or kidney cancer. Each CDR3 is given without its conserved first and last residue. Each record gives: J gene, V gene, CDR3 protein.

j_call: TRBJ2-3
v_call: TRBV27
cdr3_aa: ASSLGAYSNTQY

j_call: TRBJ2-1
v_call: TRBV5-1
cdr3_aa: ASSLSSGSYGEQF

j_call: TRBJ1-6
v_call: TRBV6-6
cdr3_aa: ASLLHLESSPLH

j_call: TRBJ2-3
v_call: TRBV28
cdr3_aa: ASSSGGLQAQY

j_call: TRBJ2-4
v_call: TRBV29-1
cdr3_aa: SVEGRTPNIQY

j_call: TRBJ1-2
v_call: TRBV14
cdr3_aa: ASSQDLGITGYGYT

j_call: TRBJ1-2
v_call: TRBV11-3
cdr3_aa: ASSQKGGASNYGYT

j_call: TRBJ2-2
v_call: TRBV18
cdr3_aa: ASSLGPFTGELF

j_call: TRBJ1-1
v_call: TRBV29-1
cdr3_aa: SVYRQSTEAF

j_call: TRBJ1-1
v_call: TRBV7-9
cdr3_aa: ASSLGTGRNTEAF

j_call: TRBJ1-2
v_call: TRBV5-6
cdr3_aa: ASSSGYGYT

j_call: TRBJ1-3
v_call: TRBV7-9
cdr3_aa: ASSLATGGRLRNTIY

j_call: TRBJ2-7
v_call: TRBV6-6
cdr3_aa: ASRTGAYEQY

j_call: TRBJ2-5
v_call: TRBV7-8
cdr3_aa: ASSLETLRGEGTQY

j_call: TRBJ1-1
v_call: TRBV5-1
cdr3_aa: ASSLLGGSGTEAF

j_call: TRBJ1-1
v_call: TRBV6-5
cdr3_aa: ASSPRGGKGTEAF

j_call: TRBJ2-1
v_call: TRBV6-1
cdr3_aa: ASSGGQGASYNEQF

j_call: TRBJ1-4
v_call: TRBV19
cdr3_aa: ASSMVRGGTEKLF

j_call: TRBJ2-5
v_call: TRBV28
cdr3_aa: ASSQTEETQY

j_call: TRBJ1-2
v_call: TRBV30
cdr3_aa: AWSVGATNYGYT

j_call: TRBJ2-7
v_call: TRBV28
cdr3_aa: ASRGTSGDPYEQY

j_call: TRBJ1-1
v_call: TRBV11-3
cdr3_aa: ASSLVQANTEAF

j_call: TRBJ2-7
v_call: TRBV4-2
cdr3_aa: ASSGHRDFNHYEQY